This TCR beta chain was captured in a study of OX40 agonist ivuxolimab in advanced cancers. About the study: It was permissible to have had prior anti-PD-1, anti-PD-L1 or anti-CTLA-4 therapy, and more than 30% had some. Three dose-escalation patients had partial responses: one with hepatocellular carcinoma and two with cutaneous melanoma.

In germline, CDR1 is LGHNA, CDR2 YSLEER. Between the trimmed V and J ends, which lost 0 bases and 6 bases, there was a span of 20 bases. The length of the CDR3 is 17 residues. Patients were excluded for autoimmune disease history or systemic immunosuppression. Repertoires were generated with immunoSEQ multiplex PCR, while TCRdb's copy carries only in-frame clones and drops some. The sample lists approximately 100,000 clones; 70% to 90% were seen once. The V and J genes are TRBV4-3 and TRBJ1-1, with unresolved D. The clonotype comes from an adult with an advanced solid tumor such as melanoma, head and neck, liver or kidney cancer. The specimen comprised CD4+ or CD8+ T cells sorted from blood, sampled in a trial of the OX40 agonist ivuxolimab. The CDR3 protein is CASSQDRRGPGIPEAFF. In DNA form, the CDR3 reads TGCGCCAGCAGCCAAGATCGCCGTGGACCCGGGATCCCTGAAGCTTTCTTT.